This T cell receptor beta chain was recovered during a study of T cells in Graves' hyperthyroidism and ophthalmopathy. Study-wide points: Researchers found most expanded thyroid clonotypes above 0.001 in blood as well. Before onset, by a median of approximately 6.8 months, the model predicted ophthalmopathy.

Looked up from germline, CDR1 is DFQATT and CDR2 is SNEGSKA (reference sequence). The germline V and J ends were trimmed by 6 bases and 4 bases, with 10 bases remaining between them. The CDR3 totals 12 residues. Amplified regions were TCR beta CDR3 sequences from RNA transcripts. RT-PCR in the first round (using the HTBI primer set) targeted the TCR CDR3. From the multiplex PCR reads, TCRdb called clonotypes with MiXCR, one entry per CDR3 protein. The sample yields 300,000 or so distinct CDR3 sequences, over 15% seen once. The study defined stable Graves' hyperthyroidism as no ophthalmopathy progression within 18 months. Diagnostic decisions used clinical symptoms, serum thyroxine and TRAb, thyroid ultrasound and orbital computed tomography. This clonotype showed up just a few times. Its antigen is currently unknown.

This chain links TRBV20-1 with TRBJ2-1; D not resolved. This receptor was identified in a man aged 25 to 40 with Graves' hyperthyroidism. The sequencing input was blood. The CDR3 bases are TGCAGTGCGCAAAAGGGTTACAATGAGCAGTTCTTC. This encodes CSAQKGYNEQFF.